These 20 T cell receptor beta chains share one sample of origin, sequenced in a study of regulatory T cells in long-lasting Graves disease. Time point of the sample: newly diagnosed GD, antithyroid drugs for less than 3 months. From PBMCs, RNA was extracted and then used to make the TCR library. Arm-PCR of CDR3 regions and iRepertoire HTBI primers were the basis on which TCR beta libraries were built. Each CDR3 protein gets one entry after TCRdb re-called the multiplex PCR reads with MiXCR. The sample contains about 620,000 distinct CDR3 sequences, around 15% of which appear only once. The same data also went into a second study, on T cells in Graves' hyperthyroidism and ophthalmopathy.

This sample comprised peripheral blood mononuclear cells (PBMCs), obtained at new diagnosis, from a patient treated with antithyroid drugs. Receptors were obtained from a woman aged 25 to 45 with Graves disease.

This clonotype came up many times. The chain carries TRBV28 and TRBJ1-1; 10 nucleotides align to TRBD1. From germline, CDR1 is MDHEN and CDR2 SYDVKM. Trimming cost V 9 bases and J 6 bases; bases outside gene matches: 4. CDR3 length equals 12 residues. CDR3 sequence reads: CASRQGAAEAFF. CDR3 in DNA: TGTGCCAGTAGACAGGGGGCCGCTGAAGCTTTCTTT.

This clonotype was picked up many times. The chain carries TRBV7-9 and TRBJ2-1, with D uncertain. CDR3 length: 14 amino acids. Germline CDR1 and CDR2: SEHNR and FQNEAQ (reference sequence). V was pared by 0 bases and J by 8 bases, with 11 bases between. CDR3 sequence: CASSLAGSQDEQFF. Here the CDR3 DNA reads TGTGCCAGCAGCTTAGCTGGGTCGCAGGATGAGCAGTTCTTC.

In this sample, this clonotype turned up once. The chain is built from TRBV4-1 and TRBJ2-3, with 7 bases that match TRBD2. Germline assignment: CDR1 MGHRA and CDR2 YSYEKL. CDR3 size: 15 residues. The V and J ends lost 2 bases and 1 base, in that order; junction bases with no gene match: 3. The DNA of the CDR3 is TGCGCCAGCAGCCAACGCGGGAGTGGCACAGATACGCAGTATTTT. Translated: CASSQRGSGTDTQYF.

This clonotype showed up many times. The chain is built from TRBV29-1 and TRBJ1-2, with a weak D call TRBD1 (5 bases). The CDR3 length is 14 residues. Trimming left V 5 bases short and J 4 bases short, with 17 bases between. Germline CDR1 and CDR2: SQVTM and ANQGSEA. CDR3 residues: CSVIDTGPPYGYTF. In DNA, the CDR3 is TGCAGCGTTATCGACACGGGACCGCCCTATGGCTACACCTTC.

This chain uses TRBV20-1 with TRBJ2-7; 9 nucleotides line up with TRBD2. Losses at the gene ends were 1 base for V and 2 bases for J; bases not matched to a gene: 3. Per the germline V gene, CDR1 is DFQATT and CDR2 is SNEGSKA (reference sequence). The CDR3 extends over 14 amino acids. CDR3: CSARGASGAYEQYF. For the CDR3, the DNA is TGCAGTGCTAGAGGGGCTAGCGGGGCCTACGAGCAGTACTTC.

The table lists this clonotype with many counts. V usage is TRBV27 and J usage is TRBJ2-1; no definite D call. V was trimmed by 6 bases and J by 1 base, leaving 10 bases between them. Germline V lookup: CDR1 MNHEY, CDR2 SMNVEV (reference sequence). This CDR3 contains 14 residues. CDR3 coding DNA: TGTGCCAGCAGGGCGAGAGCTTCCTACAATGAGCAGTTCTTC. Translated, it gives CASRARASYNEQFF.

This clonotype occurred many times. The rearrangement uses TRBV11-2 and TRBJ2-7, with 9 bases aligning to TRBD1. V dropped 0 bases and J dropped 3; count of bases not matched to a gene: 9. The CDR3 contains 17 residues. The germline V gene has CDR1 SGHAT and CDR2 FQNNGV. The CDR3: CASSLDFPGQGFYEQYF. CDR3 DNA sequence: TGTGCCAGCAGCTTAGACTTCCCGGGACAGGGTTTCTACGAGCAGTACTTC.

A few counts support this clonotype. The chain is built from TRBV19 and TRBJ2-1; D not resolved. V was shortened by 0 bases and J by 5 bases, with 5 bases between the two germline ends. Germline loops: CDR1 LNHDA, CDR2 SQIVND (reference sequence). This CDR3 contains 13 residues. The CDR3 region is CASSIDRNNEQFF. The CDR3 nucleotides read TGTGCCAGTAGTATAGATCGCAACAATGAGCAGTTCTTC. Together with reference TRBV19 and TRBJ2-1, the CDR3 gives the full variable domain: DGGITQSPKYLFRKEGQNVTLSCEQNLNHDAMYWYRQDPGQGLRLIYYSQIVNDFQKGDIAEGYSVSREKKESFPLTVTSAQKNPTAFYLCASSIDRNNEQFFGPGTRLTVL.

Ten or more counts support this clonotype. The chain has TRBV30 and TRBJ2-2, with D tentatively TRBD1 (5 bases). This CDR3 is 15 amino acids long. The V and J ends lost 3 bases and 7 bases respectively, with 18 bases between them. CDR1 and CDR2 (germline): GTSNPN, SVGIG (reference sequence). CDR3 region: CAWRDAKGYGGELFF. For the CDR3, the DNA is TGTGCCTGGAGGGATGCCAAGGGGTATGGCGGGGAGCTGTTTTTT.

The genes are TRBV7-3 and TRBJ2-1, with TRBD2 matching 11 bases. Germline CDR1 SGHTA, CDR2 FQGTGA. Trimming cost V 5 bases and J 6 bases; bases outside gene matches: 6. There are 15 residues in the CDR3. The CDR3 spells CASSPPGTSGNEQFF. CDR3 DNA: TGTGCCAGCAGCCCCCCCGGGACTAGCGGCAATGAGCAGTTCTTC.

At least ten counts were recorded for this clonotype. V gene TRBV20-1 combines with J gene TRBJ2-1, with 12 bases that match TRBD2. The CDR3 extends over 14 amino acids. V was pared by 6 bases and J by 7 bases, with 7 bases of the junction left unmatched. In germline, CDR1 is DFQATT, CDR2 SNEGSKA (reference sequence). The CDR3 DNA follows: TGCAGTGCCCTAGCGGGAGGGCGTGGGAATGAGCAGTTCTTC. It encodes CSALAGGRGNEQFF.

This clonotype was seen many times. This sequence joins TRBV12-3 or TRBV12-4 and TRBJ1-3; D perhaps matches TRBD1 (5 bases). This CDR3 has 14 amino acids. V was cut by 1 base and J by 9 bases, with 13 bases left in between. The CDR3 DNA sequence: TGTGCCAGCAGTTTAGGGGACGGGGGTGGCACCATATATTTT. It translates to CASSLGDGGGTIYF.

At least ten counts were recorded for this clonotype. This sequence joins TRBV27 and TRBJ1-5, with D unresolved. Germline lookup yields CDR1 MNHEY and CDR2 SMNVEV (reference sequence). The germline V and J ends were trimmed by 5 bases and 0 bases, with 8 bases remaining between them. The CDR3 has 14 residues. This chain's CDR3 is CASSPRYSNQPQHF. The DNA for the CDR3 is TGTGCCAGCAGTCCTAGGTATAGCAATCAGCCCCAGCATTTT.

The sample holds many counts of this clonotype. V usage is TRBV6-1 and J usage is TRBJ2-7, with D possibly TRBD2 on 6 matching bases. This CDR3 has 16 residues. V lost 5 bases and J 3 bases, leaving 20 bases between the germline ends. Germline CDR1 is MNHNS and CDR2 is SASEGT. In DNA form, the CDR3 reads TGTGCCAGCAGTCCTGATGGTGGTAGCGGAATCTACGAGCAGTACTTC. Protein sequence: CASSPDGGSGIYEQYF.

This clonotype has a handful of counts. This chain connects TRBV18 to TRBJ2-5, with a weak D call TRBD1 (5 bases). V lost 3 bases to trimming and J lost 1 base, with 12 bases between them. Germline V gene lookup returns CDR1 KGHSH and CDR2 LQKENI. This CDR3 spans 15 amino acids. Here the CDR3 DNA reads TGTGCCAGCTCACCCCAACGACAGTCCCAAGAGACCCAGTACTTC. It encodes CASSPQRQSQETQYF.

This clonotype was picked up a small number of times. Germline is not matched at one junction end, which may reflect a read error. This chain joins TRBV11-1 and TRBJ2-2; 8 nucleotides match TRBD2. CDR3 length equals 16 residues. Germline V lookup: CDR1 SGHAT, CDR2 FQDESV (reference sequence). Here the CDR3 DNA reads TGCGCCAGCAGCTTGTTTAGCGGGATAACGGCCGGGGAGCTGTTTTTT. It translates to CASSLFSGITAGELFF.

In its sample, this clonotype was seen a few times. This chain joins TRBV11-3 and TRBJ2-2, with D possibly matching TRBD1 (6 bases). The CDR3 covers 13 residues. Germline V lookup: CDR1 SGHNT, CDR2 YENEEA. V lost 3 bases, J lost 7 bases, and 9 bases lay in between. CDR3 DNA: TGTGCCAGCAGCTTCAGGGGCGGCGGGGAGCTGTTTTTT. It translates to CASSFRGGGELFF.

This clonotype occurred a few times. The gene calls are TRBV5-6 and TRBJ1-4, with TRBD1 identical over 7 bases. Germline V gene data show CDR1 as SGHDT and CDR2 as YYEEEE. Trimming removed 3 bases from V and 9 bases from J; junction bases left unmatched: 23. This CDR3 is built from 19 residues. The CDR3 DNA reads as TGTGCCAGCAGCTGGACAGGTGAACTCATACCCGGAGGGTTCAAAAAACTGTTTTTT. This codes for CASSWTGELIPGGFKKLFF.

About this clonotype: Given a much more abundant clone one base away, this may be a read error. The chain recombines TRBV28 with TRBJ2-1; possibly TRBD1 for D (6 bases). Germline loops: CDR1 MDHEN, CDR2 SYDVKM. CDR3 length: 14 residues. V gave up 6 bases and J gave up 8 bases, with 17 bases separating them. Written as DNA, the CDR3 is TGTGCCAGCAGCCTTACTAGGGACATCCATGAGCAGTTCTTC. This encodes CASSLTRDIHEQFF.

The V gene is TRBV9, the J gene TRBJ2-7; D not resolved. This CDR3 region has 15 residues. Germline V gene data show CDR1 as SGDLS and CDR2 as YYNGEE. V was trimmed by 0 bases and J by 3 bases, leaving 13 bases between them. DNA of the CDR3: TGTGCCAGCAGCGTAGGGTCCCAAAGATACTACGAGCAGTACTTC. The encoded protein is CASSVGSQRYYEQYF.